What follows describes a single TCR beta chain. Its antigen is unknown. No much larger clonotype is one base removed from it; base qualities were not supplied. The CDR3 regions of human TCRbeta chains were analyzed by immunosequencing. As for the authors' bioinformatics: TCRs in the repertoires were compared against a reference library of SARS-CoV-2-specific TCRs that had been generated with the MIRA antigen-specificity platform. Breadth meant the fraction of unique TCRs that were SARS-CoV-2-associated, whereas depth meant the fraction of total T cells that were SARS-CoV-2-associated. Using the MIRA data, every spike-specific TCR was mapped to the spike region that the TCR reacted to and assigned to either a CD4 or a CD8 class. Log10-transformed breadth and depth values were compared by one-way ANOVA with Sidak's multiple comparisons tests. TCRdb holds this immuneACCESS table with in-frame rearrangements only. Some clones are missing; in checked studies, unresolved V genes explain under half, and the rest has no known cause. V, J and clone size reflect that table, while D and trimming were determined from the DNA. The sample data list tens of thousands of clones, and roughly 90% of these were observed just once. The top ten constitute approximately 21% of the sample.

This record comes from a study of T cell responses to AZD1222 COVID-19 vaccine (dated by TCRdb to the early 2020s). With regard to the full study: AZD1222 recipients whose second dose came at about 4 weeks and those whose second dose came at about 12 weeks were combined into one group, since spike-specific TCR depth and breadth did not differ between the two schedules. TCR sequencing covered some 240 trial participants: about 210 given two doses of AZD1222 and around 26 given two doses of MenACWY control vaccine. Trial participants were enrolled by age into 18-55, 56-69 and 70-plus year subgroups, with approximately 150, 28 and 58 TCR-sequenced participants respectively. The study at large found these results: The 56-69-year group was small, and its depth increase did not reach significance, likely because of low power. Because no day 14 peak-response samples were available, the repertoires could be characterized only after the peak T cell response. A significant rise in spike-specific TCR breadth and depth was observed after two AZD1222 doses relative to day 0 and relative to MenACWY recipients. Nearly half of unique spike-specific TCRs reportedly recognized epitopes outside regions mutated in the B.1.351 and B.1.1.7 variants. Vaccine-associated CD4 TCRs spanned the whole spike protein, with dominant responses in regions 160-218 and 743-854. Conclusions about previously exposed vaccinees are limited because only five to seven AZD1222 recipients were SARS-CoV-2 seropositive at baseline. Most participants were white British and females outnumbered males, and the authors suggested that clonal diversity may have been underestimated.

The sample's time point label, in plain terms: baseline before first vaccination. Vaccinee samples came from UK trials COV001 and COV002, including a single-blind randomized controlled phase 2/3 trial of AZD1222 (ChAdOx1 nCoV-19) in healthy adults. For TCRbeta chain sequencing, PBMC samples from trial participants were taken at day 0 and at day 28 after the second dose. V lost 10 bases and J lost 4 bases, and the count of bases not matched to a germline gene is 3. The CDR1 and CDR2 encoded by the germline V gene are ENHRY and SYGVKD. From the cysteine through the phenylalanine, the CDR3 covers 12 amino acids. The entry retains the CDR3 DNA only, 36 bases that are in frame from base 1.

Sequencing used peripheral blood, obtained on day 0 of AZD1222 vaccination. The receptor was derived from an adult in good health. Recombination connected TRBV10-3 to TRBJ2-1, with 8 bases in between that match TRBD1. The CDR3 reads CATTGVYNEQFF. The nucleotide sequence reads TGTGCCACGACAGGGGTATACAATGAGCAGTTCTTC.